This paragraph covers one T cell receptor (beta chain) sequence. The table came from immunoSEQ multiplex PCR; TCRdb's copy has only in-frame clones and leaves some out. The sample contains around 130,000 clones, 70% to 90% of which appear only once. CDR1 LNHDA and CDR2 SQIVND come from the germline V gene (reference sequence). V lost 4 bases to trimming and J lost 4 bases; unmatched junction nucleotides: 7. This CDR3 has 15 amino acids. This record belongs to a study of control samples from healthy donors and cancer patients. The sequence derives from a man in his fifties or sixties in good health. V is TRBV19 and J is TRBJ2-7; 10 bases map to TRBD1. The specimen was blood. The CDR3 sequence is CASSTTGTGVYEQYF. As DNA, the CDR3 is TGTGCCAGTAGTACGACCGGGACAGGGGTTTACGAGCAGTACTTC.